This is a list of T cell receptor beta chains from one sample in a study of blood T cells in healthy people across ages. TCRdb re-called the 5' RACE reads through MiXCR, storing one row per CDR3 protein. In the table there are some 920,000 distinct CDR3 sequences, just over 50% of which are singletons. Sequenced material: blood. These receptors originate from a woman aged 55-69 years in good health. Each CDR3 is given with its conserved first and last residue. The D gene is left open where the match is weak. Rows may omit the clone size; those that give it use once, few, many or a size class.

clone size | J gene | D gene | CDR3 length | V gene | CDR3 protein | CDR3 DNA
. | TRBJ2-5 | TRBD2 | 17 | TRBV24-1 | CATSGMTSGRGSNEQYF | TGTGCCACCAGTGGGATGACTAGCGGGAGGGGAAGCAATGAGCAGTACTTC
few | TRBJ2-7 | TRBD2 | 13 | TRBV12-3/TRBV12-4 | CASSLLAGYEQYF | TGTGCCAGCAGTCTTCTAGCGGGATACGAGCAGTACTTC
few | TRBJ2-5 | TRBD1 | 15 | TRBV4-1 | CASSRGQGNQETQYF | TGCGCCAGCAGCCGAGGACAGGGAAACCAAGAGACCCAGTACTTC
. | TRBJ2-1 | . | 13 | TRBV13 | CASSYDSRGEQFF | TGTGCCAGCAGCTACGACTCTAGGGGTGAGCAGTTCTTC
. | TRBJ2-7 | TRBD1 | 13 | TRBV29-1 | CSVETGTGYEQYF | TGCAGCGTTGAAACCGGGACAGGCTACGAGCAGTACTTC
. | TRBJ1-1 | . | 13 | TRBV7-9 | CASGILRGTEAFF | TGTGCCAGCGGGATCCTGAGGGGTACTGAAGCTTTCTTT
. | TRBJ1-2 | . | 11 | TRBV20-1 | CSPQVTYGYTF | TGCAGTCCTCAGGTTACCTATGGCTACACCTTC
. | TRBJ1-1 | TRBD1 | 14 | TRBV2 | CASRLTGGPPEAFF | TGTGCCAGCAGACTTACAGGGGGCCCCCCTGAAGCTTTCTTT
. | TRBJ2-3 | TRBD2 | 14 | TRBV20-1 | CSAMAGGATDTQYF | TGCAGTGCTATGGCGGGAGGGGCCACAGATACGCAGTATTTT
. | TRBJ2-1 | . | 14 | TRBV4-2 | CASSQVAGYNEQFF | TGCGCCAGCAGCCAAGTTGCTGGTTACAATGAGCAGTTCTTC
few | TRBJ2-5 | . | 14 | TRBV12-3/TRBV12-4 | CASSHQPSQETQYF | TGTGCCAGCAGTCATCAACCGTCCCAAGAGACCCAGTACTTC
few | TRBJ2-3 | . | 11 | TRBV6-2/TRBV6-3 | CASSHPDTQYF | TGTGCCAGCAGTCACCCAGATACGCAGTATTTT
. | TRBJ2-1 | TRBD2 | 14 | TRBV20-1 | CSAYTSARFNEQFF | TGCAGTGCATACACTAGCGCCAGATTCAATGAGCAGTTCTTC
few | TRBJ2-7 | TRBD1 | 15 | TRBV12-3/TRBV12-4 | CASSSLTGDSYEQYF | TGTGCCAGCAGTTCCTTGACAGGGGACTCCTACGAGCAGTACTTC
. | TRBJ1-4 | . | 16 | TRBV27 | CASSFDRPATNEKLFF | TGTGCCAGCAGCTTTGACAGGCCCGCAACTAATGAAAAACTGTTTTTT
. | TRBJ2-3 | . | 15 | TRBV12-3/TRBV12-4 | CASSLREEYTDTQYF | TGTGCCAGCAGTTTAAGGGAGGAGTATACAGATACGCAGTATTTT
. | TRBJ1-1 | TRBD1 | 14 | TRBV3-1 | CASRGQAMNTEAFF | TGTGCCAGCAGGGGACAGGCCATGAACACTGAAGCTTTCTTT
. | TRBJ2-7 | . | 14 | TRBV20-1 | CSARVDGQNYEQYF | TGCAGTGCTAGGGTTGACGGACAGAACTACGAGCAGTACTTC
. | TRBJ2-7 | TRBD2 | 18 | TRBV7-8 | CASSLARGGLAPYNEQYF | TGTGCCAGCAGCTTAGCCAGAGGTGGACTAGCGCCTTACAATGAGCAGTACTTC
. | TRBJ2-7 | . | 13 | TRBV28 | CASSLSSGEKQYF | TGTGCCAGCAGTCTCTCCTCAGGGGAGAAGCAGTACTTC
. | TRBJ2-7 | . | 14 | TRBV9 | CASSVAGNTYEQYF | TGTGCCAGCAGCGTAGCGGGGAACACCTACGAGCAGTACTTC
. | TRBJ2-7 | . | 16 | TRBV12-3/TRBV12-4 | CASSRSWTHTSYEQYF | TGTGCCAGCTCCCGGTCGTGGACACATACCTCCTACGAGCAGTACTTC
. | TRBJ1-2 | . | 14 | TRBV12-3/TRBV12-4 | CASSRSGGLGGYTF | TGTGCCAGCAGCCGGTCCGGGGGACTGGGGGGCTACACCTTC
. | TRBJ2-7 | TRBD1 | 14 | TRBV29-1 | CSVAGTGISYEQYF | TGCAGCGTTGCCGGGACAGGTATCTCCTACGAGCAGTACTTC
few | TRBJ2-7 | . | 12 | TRBV20-1 | CSARDFLDEQYF | TGCAGTGCTAGAGACTTCCTGGACGAGCAGTACTTC
once | TRBJ2-5 | . | 13 | TRBV5-4 | CASSLWAAREQYF | TGTGCCAGCAGCTTGTGGGCAGCGAGGGAGCAGTACTTC
few | TRBJ2-6 | . | 12 | TRBV4-1 | CASSRAAGVLTF | TGCGCCAGCAGTCGGGCGGCGGGGGTCCTGACTTTC
few | TRBJ2-3 | TRBD2 | 16 | TRBV7-2 | CASSPVIAGGTDTQYF | TGTGCCAGCAGCCCCGTTATAGCGGGAGGGACAGATACGCAGTATTTT
. | TRBJ2-7 | . | 15 | TRBV4-2 | CASSQDQNSNYEQYF | TGTGCCAGCAGCCAAGATCAAAATAGTAACTACGAGCAGTACTTC
few | TRBJ2-1 | TRBD1 | 13 | TRBV12-3/TRBV12-4 | CASSDDRGREQFF | TGTGCCAGCAGTGACGACAGGGGCCGTGAGCAGTTCTTC
. | TRBJ2-3 | TRBD1 | 15 | TRBV20-1 | CSAPPRGTGTGTQYF | TGCAGTGCACCTCCGAGGGGGACAGGCACAGGTACGCAGTATTTT
once | TRBJ1-4 | . | 14 | TRBV20-1 | CSARQGGTNEKLFF | TGCAGTGCTAGACAAGGGGGGACTAATGAAAAACTGTTTTTT
few | TRBJ2-1 | TRBD2 | 13 | TRBV25-1 | CASRTSGGNEQFF | TGTGCCAGCAGGACTAGCGGGGGCAATGAGCAGTTCTTC
. | TRBJ2-3 | . | 15 | TRBV7-6 | CASSLNSFSTDTQYF | TGTGCCAGCAGCTTAAACAGCTTTAGTACAGATACGCAGTATTTT
. | TRBJ2-3 | . | 13 | TRBV28 | CASTPGVTDTQYF | TGTGCCAGCACGCCGGGGGTCACAGATACGCAGTATTTT
few | TRBJ2-7 | . | 13 | TRBV10-3 | CAISVPGQIEQYF | TGTGCCATCAGTGTTCCCGGACAGATCGAGCAGTACTTC
. | TRBJ2-7 | . | 14 | TRBV21-1 | CASRCPGRVHEQYF | TGTGCCAGCAGATGTCCGGGGCGCGTCCACGAGCAGTACTTC
. | TRBJ2-1 | . | 15 | TRBV5-1 | CASSPSDSSYNEQFF | TGCGCCAGCAGTCCAAGTGATAGCTCCTACAATGAGCAGTTCTTC
. | TRBJ2-5 | TRBD1 | 16 | TRBV10-3 | CAISPRQGTSQETQYF | TGTGCCATCAGCCCACGACAGGGGACGAGCCAAGAGACCCAGTACTTC
. | TRBJ2-3 | TRBD1 | 16 | TRBV10-3 | CAISPRTGGSTDTQYF | TGTGCCATCAGTCCCAGGACAGGGGGGAGCACAGATACGCAGTATTTT
. | TRBJ2-7 | . | 17 | TRBV6-2/TRBV6-3 | CASNFPRDGHNPYEQYF | TGTGCCAGCAATTTTCCCCGGGACGGACATAACCCCTACGAGCAGTACTTC
many | TRBJ2-1 | . | 16 | TRBV2 | CASSGQSSPSYNEQFF | TGTGCCAGCAGTGGTCAGTCTAGCCCCTCCTACAATGAGCAGTTCTTC
. | TRBJ2-3 | TRBD2 | 17 | TRBV18 | CASSPSVGGSGSDTQYF | TGTGCCAGCTCACCATCCGTGGGCGGGAGCGGGTCAGATACGCAGTATTTT
. | TRBJ2-5 | . | 14 | TRBV9 | CASSVSGLHETQYF | TGTGCCAGCAGCGTAAGCGGTTTACATGAGACCCAGTACTTC
. | TRBJ2-5 | . | 14 | TRBV27 | CATKPTPFQETQYF | TGTGCCACCAAACCGACTCCTTTCCAAGAGACCCAGTACTTC
once | TRBJ2-4 | . | 18 | TRBV4-1 | CTSSQDTNTVINENIQYF | TGCACCAGCAGCCAAGATACTAACACGGTGATTAATGAAAACATTCAGTACTTC
. | TRBJ2-5 | . | 13 | TRBV28 | CASLGQLQETQYF | TGTGCCAGTCTGGGGCAGCTACAAGAGACCCAGTACTTC
few | TRBJ2-7 | . | 14 | TRBV5-6 | CASRTGLGTHEQYF | TGTGCCAGCAGGACGGGGCTAGGGACTCACGAGCAGTACTTC
. | TRBJ2-7 | . | 12 | TRBV15 | CATSREPRWQYF | TGTGCCACCAGCAGAGAGCCCCGCTGGCAGTACTTC
few | TRBJ1-1 | TRBD1 | 15 | TRBV30 | CAWSTRTGMNTEAFF | TGTGCCTGGAGTACCCGGACAGGGATGAACACTGAAGCTTTCTTT
. | TRBJ1-5 | TRBD1 | 15 | TRBV4-1 | CASSQGGTGVQPQHF | TGCGCCAGCAGCCAAGGTGGGACAGGGGTTCAGCCCCAGCATTTT
. | TRBJ2-1 | TRBD2 | 14 | TRBV20-1 | CSAYTGLAGNEQFF | TGCAGTGCTTACACCGGACTAGCGGGAAATGAGCAGTTCTTC
. | TRBJ2-5 | TRBD1 | 15 | TRBV7-9 | CASKPGQDYGETQYF | TGTGCCAGCAAACCTGGACAGGATTATGGAGAGACCCAGTACTTC
. | TRBJ2-4 | . | 17 | TRBV6-1 | CASSPRGGRRAKNIQYF | TGTGCCAGCAGCCCCCGTGGGGGACGACGAGCCAAAAACATTCAGTACTTC
few | TRBJ2-3 | TRBD2 | 16 | TRBV13 | CASSSLAGGPTDTQYF | TGTGCCAGCAGCTCCCTAGCGGGAGGGCCAACAGATACGCAGTATTTT
. | TRBJ1-2 | TRBD1 | 14 | TRBV20-1 | CSARDPDRPHGYTF | TGCAGTGCTAGAGACCCGGACAGGCCTCATGGCTACACCTTC
many | TRBJ2-4 | TRBD1 | 17 | TRBV6-1 | CASSHQWGQGSKNIQYF | TGTGCCAGCAGTCATCAGTGGGGACAGGGGTCCAAAAACATTCAGTACTTC
few | TRBJ1-5 | TRBD1 | 14 | TRBV7-8 | CASSWTGKNQPQHF | TGTGCCAGCAGCTGGACAGGGAAAAATCAGCCCCAGCATTTT
. | TRBJ2-3 | TRBD2 | 16 | TRBV2 | CASGREGDYFTDTQYF | TGTGCCAGCGGGCGGGAGGGCGACTACTTCACAGATACGCAGTATTTT
few | TRBJ2-1 | TRBD1 | 16 | TRBV4-1 | CASSRTGTGVWNEQFF | TGCGCCAGCAGCCGCACCGGGACAGGGGTTTGGAATGAGCAGTTCTTC